The T cell receptor (beta chain) under discussion was sequenced for a study of blood T cell repertoires in COVID-19. In terms of age and location, participants ranged from roughly 18 to 90 years and lived in about 25 US areas. Participant-reported clinical history was the basis for cohort assignment. The CDR3 is 14 residues long. The table came from immunoSEQ multiplex PCR; TCRdb's copy has only in-frame clones and leaves some out. The sample lists 300,000 or so clones, 86% occurring once. This TCR came from a woman aged 35 to 49 with acute COVID-19. Sequenced input: PBMCs or T cells enriched from blood (not recorded which). This chain links TRBV12-2 with TRBJ1-3; the tabulated D call, TRBD1, remains unverified against the DNA. TRBV12-2 is classified as a pseudogene. In nucleotides, the CDR3 is TGTGCAAGTCGCTTCCTGGCCTCTGGAAACACCATATATTTT. This sequence encodes CASRFLASGNTIYF.